Only a few counts were recorded for the clone carrying this T cell receptor (beta chain). Antigen specificity is unknown. This record belongs to a study of beta chain features in type 1 diabetes. The germline V and J ends were trimmed by 6 bases and 0 bases, with 21 bases remaining between them. The CDR3 length is 17 residues. CDR1 is PRHDT, CDR2 FYEKMQ, per germline (reference sequence). Reverse transcribing all isolated RNA meant expressed TCRB transcripts were sequenced. Generated by immunoSEQ multiplex PCR, the TCRdb table keeps only in-frame clones and is missing some. In the table there are under 900,000 clones, 15% to 20% of which are singletons. Study-level findings and limits: The study found moderately but significantly shorter TCRB CDR3s in all four CD4+ subsets of Type 1 diabetes patients.

Sequencing was done on a sample of naive CD4+ T cells from blood. V gene TRBV13 combines with J gene TRBJ2-7; D is possibly TRBD1 or TRBD2 (6 bases each). This TCR was recovered from a woman between 18 and 29 years old in good health. The CDR3 region is CASSHRSGARSSYEQYF. CDR3 in DNA: TGTGCCAGCAGTCACAGGTCGGGGGCGAGGAGCTCCTACGAGCAGTACTTC.